This TCR beta chain was sequenced in a study of early T cells in non-severe SARS-CoV-2 infection. The wider study: Bulk RNA taken from unsorted whole blood was sequenced, leaving chains unpaired. Study outcomes and limitations: Clonotype matching in VDJdb favored anti-spike CD8 responses and did not capture private and CD4 specificities.

The trim removed 7 bases at V and 2 bases at J, leaving 10 bases unmatched. CDR1 and CDR2 from the germline V gene are MNHNY and SVGAGI (reference sequence). This CDR3 comprises 15 residues. Worth noting for this clonotype: Its antigen is undetermined.

Unique molecular identifier tags were affixed to discrete cDNA molecules. In TCRdb, the 5' RACE reads were re-called with MiXCR into one record per CDR3 protein. The data contain around 44,000 distinct CDR3 sequences, approximately 9.8% of them singletons. J is TRBJ2-7 and V is TRBV6-6, with TRBD2 identical over 8 bases. The source of this sequence is an adult who was a healthcare worker with PCR-confirmed SARS-CoV-2 infection or an uninfected control (not recorded which). The material sequenced was whole blood. The CDR3 bases are TGTGCCAGCACCTTAACCGGGACTAGTGCCTACGAGCAGTACTTC. Amino acid sequence: CASTLTGTSAYEQYF.